The present T cell receptor beta chain was sequenced within a study of cytomegalovirus exposure and HLA in healthy donors. Findings and limits, study-wide: There were some public TCRs occurring in many donors, but most TCR sequences were rare. One later analysis, an examination of the roughly 110 validation repertoires, found that first-cohort TCR clusters tended to co-occur in them. The CMV antigen specificity of a few CMV-associated chains was confirmed through in vitro analysis.

The CDR3 consists of 15 residues. V dropped 3 bases and J dropped 1; count of bases not matched to a gene: 1. Germline loops: CDR1 SNHLY, CDR2 FYNNEI. Using immunoSEQ multiplex PCR, the repertoire was profiled, and TCRdb retains in-frame clones only, with some absent. The table lists around 300,000 clones, about nine tenths of them singletons. As for this clone: What it binds is unknown.

The donors were members of the validation cohort comprising over a hundred subjects, separate from the roughly 670-subject first cohort. The chain couples TRBV2 to TRBJ2-1, with 9 bases identical to TRBD2. The source is a woman aged 25 to 39 in good health and CMV-seropositive. The sequencing sample was made of PBMCs. DNA of the CDR3: TGTGCCAGCAGTGATAGCGGGGGATCCTACAATGAGCAGTTCTTC. Amino acid sequence: CASSDSGGSYNEQFF.